This T cell receptor (beta chain) was identified during a study of beta chain features in type 1 diabetes. Across the study: On cell yields, gender and age, patients and healthy donors were similar. The samples had 100 million to 140 million sorted cells examined in all. Whole-study findings and limits: In the patient group, naive, central memory and Treg TCRB repertoires seemed more alike than in the healthy donor group. Significant though moderate, a shortening of TCRB CDR3s appeared in all four CD4+ subsets of Type 1 diabetes patients.

CDR3 length: 15 residues. Looked up from germline, CDR1 is MGHDK and CDR2 is SYGVNS. J was trimmed by 5 bases and V by 2 bases; bases with no gene match: 8. The investigators reverse transcribed all of the isolated RNA, so they sequenced expressed TCRB transcripts. Measured with immunoSEQ multiplex PCR; TCRdb has only the in-frame clones, and not every one. The table shows just under 150,000 clones, with about 10% occurring only once. Turning to this clone: The antigen is unknown.

Sequenced sample: naive CD4+ T cells from blood. The rearrangement uses TRBV25-1 and TRBJ1-2, with TRBD1 matching 7 bases. The origin of this receptor is a man between 18 and 35 years old in good health. The CDR3 DNA reads as TGTGCCAGCAGTGAAGGTTCAGGGGGGCCGTATGGCTACACCTTC. It encodes CASSEGSGGPYGYTF.